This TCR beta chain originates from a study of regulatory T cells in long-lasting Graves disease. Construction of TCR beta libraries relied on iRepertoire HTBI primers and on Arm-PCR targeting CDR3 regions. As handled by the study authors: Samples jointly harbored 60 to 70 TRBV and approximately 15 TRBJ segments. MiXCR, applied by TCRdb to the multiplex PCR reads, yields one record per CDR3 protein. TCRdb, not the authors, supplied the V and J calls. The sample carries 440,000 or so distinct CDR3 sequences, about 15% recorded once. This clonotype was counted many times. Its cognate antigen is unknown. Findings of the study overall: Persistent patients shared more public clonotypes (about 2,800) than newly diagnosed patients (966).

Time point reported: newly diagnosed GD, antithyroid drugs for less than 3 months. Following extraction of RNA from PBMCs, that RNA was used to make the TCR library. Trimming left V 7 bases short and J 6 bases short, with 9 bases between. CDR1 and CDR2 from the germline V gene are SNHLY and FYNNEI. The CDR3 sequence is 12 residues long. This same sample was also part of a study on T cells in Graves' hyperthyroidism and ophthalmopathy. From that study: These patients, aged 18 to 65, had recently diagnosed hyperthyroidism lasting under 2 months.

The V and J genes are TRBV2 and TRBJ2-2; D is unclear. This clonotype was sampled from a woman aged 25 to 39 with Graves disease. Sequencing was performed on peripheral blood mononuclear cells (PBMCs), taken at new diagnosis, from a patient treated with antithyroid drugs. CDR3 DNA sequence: TGTGCCAGCACCGACAACGCCGGGGAGCTGTTTTTT. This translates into CASTDNAGELFF. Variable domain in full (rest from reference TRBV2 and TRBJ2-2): EPEVTQTPSHQVTQMGQEVILRCVPISNHLYFYWYRQILGQKVEFLVSFYNNEISEKSEIFDDQFSVERPDGSNFTLKIRSTKLEDSAMYFCASTDNAGELFFGEGSRLTVL.